This T cell receptor beta chain was recovered during a study of cytomegalovirus exposure and HLA in healthy donors. Findings of the study overall: Subsequent analysis found a tendency for first-cohort TCR clusters to co-occur within the 90 to 150 validation repertoires. The classifier, whose performance was assessed in both the original and validation cohorts, reportedly diagnosed cytomegalovirus status with high specificity and sensitivity.

Details on this clone: Its antigen is currently unknown. Additional DNA sequences in this sample encode the identical CDR3.

The CDR3 has 12 amino acids. V dropped 2 bases and J dropped 4 bases, with 5 bases sitting between them. The germline V gene has CDR1 MNHEY and CDR2 SMNVEV (reference sequence). Here immunoSEQ multiplex PCR was the method, and the copy in TCRdb shows in-frame clones only, minus some. The table has approximately 300,000 clones, about nine tenths seen once; the top ten hold over 0.8%. A roughly 120-subject validation cohort, separate from the approximately 700-subject first cohort, supplied the donors. This clonotype was sampled from a woman between 18 and 30 years old in good health and CMV-seronegative. The sequencing input was PBMCs. The chain links TRBV27 to TRBJ1-1; D ambiguous. This CDR3 is CASSLTGTEAFF. Here the CDR3 DNA reads TGTGCCAGCAGTTTAACGGGCACTGAAGCTTTCTTT.